This passage covers 14 T cell receptor beta chains from one sample sequenced in a study of cytomegalovirus exposure and HLA in healthy donors. Primers: 60 Vbeta forward and 13 Jbeta reverse. Method: immunoSEQ multiplex PCR; TCRdb's copy keeps in-frame clones and lacks some. The repertoire holds about 120,000 clones, 80% seen once, with 2.5% to 3.5% in the top ten. The specimen sequenced was PBMCs. The receptors here all came from a woman aged 55-70 years in good health and CMV-seropositive.

The chain couples TRBV27 to TRBJ2-1, with 12 nucleotides matching TRBD2. The length of the CDR3 is 15 residues. The germline gives CDR1 MNHEY, CDR2 SMNVEV (reference sequence). Trimming removed 8 bases from V and 7 bases from J; junction bases left unmatched: 9. The CDR3: CASGGLAGGGNEQFF. Here the CDR3 DNA reads TGTGCCAGCGGGGGCCTAGCGGGAGGGGGTAATGAGCAGTTCTTC.

The chain has TRBV7-6 and TRBJ2-5; no clear D. The better agreement between TRBJ2-7 and the DNA end casts doubt on the J call. The V gene's germline CDR1 is SGHVS and CDR2 FNYEAQ. This CDR3 region has 15 residues. DNA of the CDR3: TGTGCCAGCAGCTTAGAATACGTCCCCGCCTACGAGCAGTACTTC. This sequence encodes CASSLEYVPAYEQYF.

The CDR3 bases are TGTGCCAGTACCCCACGCGGGTCTCAGCCCCAGCATTTT. This translates into CASTPRGSQPQHF. V and J are TRBV19 and TRBJ1-5; D gene ambiguous. Per germline, CDR1 LNHDA and CDR2 SQIVND (reference sequence). The CDR3 loop spans 13 amino acids. V shed 7 bases and J shed 6 bases, with 13 bases lying between them.

This chain joins TRBV18 and TRBJ1-3, with D tentatively TRBD1 (6 bases). CDR3 length: 17 amino acids. V shed 3 bases and J shed 2 bases, with 17 bases lying between them. Germline V lookup: CDR1 KGHSH, CDR2 LQKENI. The CDR3, as DNA: TGTGCCAGCTCACCTAGACAGGAGAGGATAGCTGGAAACACCATATATTTT. Amino acid sequence: CASSPRQERIAGNTIYF.

This chain links TRBV12-1 with TRBJ2-4; the table calls TRBD1, which could not be checked here. TRBV12-1 is a listed pseudogene. The CDR3 sequence is 16 residues long. CDR3 amino acids: CASSFETGLAKNIQYF. The CDR3 coding sequence is TGTGCCAGCAGCTTTGAGACAGGGTTAGCCAAAAACATTCAGTACTTC.

The sample holds one count of this clone. The rearrangement links TRBV7-2 to TRBJ2-7; tentatively, D is TRBD2 (6 bases). The germline CDR1 and CDR2 sequences are SGHTA and FQGNSA. With 4 bases removed from V and 2 bases from J, the gap between germline ends came to 12 bases. The CDR3 is 14 residues long. The CDR3 region is CASSYRTTAYEQYF. Here the CDR3 DNA reads TGTGCCAGCAGCTACAGGACTACAGCCTACGAGCAGTACTTC.

This rearrangement joins TRBV19 to TRBJ2-1; TRBD2 matches 9 bases. Germline CDR1 and CDR2: LNHDA and SQIVND (reference sequence). This CDR3 contains 14 residues. Trimming took 3 bases from V and 9 from J; bases not matched to a gene: 6. The chain's CDR3 is CASSMAGGPCEQFF. In nucleotides, the CDR3 is TGTGCCAGTAGTATGGCGGGAGGGCCCTGTGAGCAGTTCTTC. The whole variable domain, filled in from reference TRBV19 and TRBJ2-1, reads DGGITQSPKYLFRKEGQNVTLSCEQNLNHDAMYWYRQDPGQGLRLIYYSQIVNDFQKGDIAEGYSVSREKKESFPLTVTSAQKNPTAFYLCASSMAGGPCEQFFGPGTRLTVL.

The chain links TRBV6-4 to TRBJ2-1; perhaps TRBD1 as D (6 bases). Trimming took 0 bases from V and 10 from J, leaving 13 bases between them. CDR3 length: 14 residues. Looked up from germline, CDR1 is MRHNA and CDR2 is SNTAGT. In DNA form, the CDR3 reads TGTGCCAGCAGTGACTCGAGTAGGGGGTCAGAGCAGTTCTTC. It translates to CASSDSSRGSEQFF.

As DNA, the CDR3 is TGCGCCAGCAGCTGGGCTGGCGGGAACTATGGCTACACCTTC. Residues: CASSWAGGNYGYTF. The chain uses TRBV5-1 and TRBJ1-2; no reliable D call. V lost 3 bases and J 2 bases, leaving 11 bases between the germline ends. CDR1 is SGHRS and CDR2 is YFSETQ in the germline V gene. The CDR3 is made up of 14 amino acids. Combining the CDR3 with reference TRBV5-1 and TRBJ1-2 gives the whole variable domain KAGVTQTPRYLIKTRGQQVTLSCSPISGHRSVSWYQQTPGQGLQFLFEYFSETQRNKGNFPGRFSGRQFSNSRSEMNVSTLELGDSALYLCASSWAGGNYGYTFGSGTRLTVV.

This clone was seen once. Written as DNA, the CDR3 is TGTGCCAGCAGCTTGGCGATTGTGGGGGCATCTAGCACCGGGGAGCTGTTTTTT. Translating it yields CASSLAIVGASSTGELFF. The genes are TRBV5-4 and TRBJ2-2; D might be TRBD1 (6 bases). Germline CDR1 and CDR2: SGHNT and YYREEE (reference sequence). The V gene lost 0 bases and the J gene lost 4 bases, with 19 bases spanning the gap. This CDR3 spans 18 amino acids.

This sequence joins TRBV28 and TRBJ1-5; D call uncertain. Trimming took 5 bases from V and 0 from J, leaving 14 bases between them. CDR1 and CDR2 from the germline V gene are MDHEN and SYDVKM. The CDR3 covers 16 residues. DNA for the CDR3: TGTGCCAGCAGTCGGTCGGTGTTCCATAGCAATCAGCCCCAGCATTTT. Residues: CASSRSVFHSNQPQHF.

The genes are TRBV19 and TRBJ2-2; D is unresolved. Germline CDR1 is LNHDA and CDR2 is SQIVND (reference sequence). This CDR3 comprises 13 residues. V dropped 2 bases and J dropped 3 bases, with 4 bases sitting between them. The CDR3, as DNA: TGTGCCAGTAGTATAATAGACACCGGGGAGCTGTTTTTT. This codes for CASSIIDTGELFF.

The chain joins TRBV28 to TRBJ2-1; 8 bases line up with TRBD1. With V trimmed by 2 bases and J by 5 bases, 2 bases remained unmatched. The germline V gene has CDR1 MDHEN and CDR2 SYDVKM. CDR3 length: 14 amino acids. CDR3: CASSLTGQDNEQFF. The CDR3 DNA sequence: TGTGCCAGCAGTTTAACGGGACAGGACAATGAGCAGTTCTTC.

This clone was counted a few times. The rearrangement links TRBV7-2 to TRBJ1-1; D is undetermined. CDR1 and CDR2 from the germline V gene are SGHTA and FQGNSA. CDR3 length equals 13 residues. V was shortened by 6 bases and J by 1 base, with 9 bases between the two germline ends. CDR3 sequence (DNA): TGTGCCAGCAGGAACTCGCCGAACACTGAAGCTTTCTTT. Protein: CASRNSPNTEAFF.